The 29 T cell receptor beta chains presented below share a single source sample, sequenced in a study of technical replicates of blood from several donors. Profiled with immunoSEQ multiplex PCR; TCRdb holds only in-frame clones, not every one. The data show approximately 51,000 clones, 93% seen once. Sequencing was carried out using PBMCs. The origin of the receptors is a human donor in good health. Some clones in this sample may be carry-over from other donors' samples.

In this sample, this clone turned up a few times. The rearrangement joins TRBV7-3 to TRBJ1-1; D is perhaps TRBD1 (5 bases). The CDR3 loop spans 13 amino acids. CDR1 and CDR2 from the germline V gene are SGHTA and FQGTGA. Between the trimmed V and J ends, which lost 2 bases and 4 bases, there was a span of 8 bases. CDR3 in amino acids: CASSLQGLTEAFF. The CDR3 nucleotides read TGTGCCAGCAGCTTACAGGGCCTCACTGAAGCTTTCTTT.

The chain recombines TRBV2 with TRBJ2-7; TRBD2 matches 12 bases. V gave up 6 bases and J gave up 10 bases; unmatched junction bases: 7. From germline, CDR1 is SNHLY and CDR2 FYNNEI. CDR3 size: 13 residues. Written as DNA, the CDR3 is TGTGCCAGCAGACTGACTAGCGGGGGTAAACAGTACTTC. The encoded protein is CASRLTSGGKQYF.

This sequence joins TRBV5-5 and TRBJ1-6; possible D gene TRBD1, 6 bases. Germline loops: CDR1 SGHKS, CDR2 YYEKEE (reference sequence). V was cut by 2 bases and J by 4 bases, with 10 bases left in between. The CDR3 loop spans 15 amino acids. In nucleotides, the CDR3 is TGTGCCAGCAGCTTTAGACAGGAATATAATTCACCCCTCCACTTT. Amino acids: CASSFRQEYNSPLHF.

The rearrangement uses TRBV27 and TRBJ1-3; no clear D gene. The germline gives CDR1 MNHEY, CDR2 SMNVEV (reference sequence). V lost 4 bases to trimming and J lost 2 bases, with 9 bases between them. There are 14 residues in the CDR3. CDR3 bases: TGTGCCAGCAGTTCAACTTTAACTGGAAACACCATATATTTT. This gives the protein CASSSTLTGNTIYF.

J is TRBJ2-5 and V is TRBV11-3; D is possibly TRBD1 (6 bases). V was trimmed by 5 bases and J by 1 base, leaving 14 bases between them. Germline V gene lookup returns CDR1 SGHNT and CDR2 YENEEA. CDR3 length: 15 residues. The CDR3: CASSPGQNPQETQYF. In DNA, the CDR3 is TGTGCCAGCAGCCCAGGACAGAATCCCCAAGAGACCCAGTACTTC.

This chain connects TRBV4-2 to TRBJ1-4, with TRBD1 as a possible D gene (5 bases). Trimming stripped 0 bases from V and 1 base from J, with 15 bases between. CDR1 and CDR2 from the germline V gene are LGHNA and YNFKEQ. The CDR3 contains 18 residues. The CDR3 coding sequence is TGTGCCAGCAGCCAAGATAATATCAGGGCGGTAACTAATGAAAAACTGTTTTTT. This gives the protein CASSQDNIRAVTNEKLFF.

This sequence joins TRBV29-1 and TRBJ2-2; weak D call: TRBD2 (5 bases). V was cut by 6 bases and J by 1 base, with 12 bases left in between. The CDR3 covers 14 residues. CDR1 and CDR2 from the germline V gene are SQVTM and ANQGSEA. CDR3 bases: TGCAGCGTGGCCAAACTAGAGAACACCGGGGAGCTGTTTTTT. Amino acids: CSVAKLENTGELFF.

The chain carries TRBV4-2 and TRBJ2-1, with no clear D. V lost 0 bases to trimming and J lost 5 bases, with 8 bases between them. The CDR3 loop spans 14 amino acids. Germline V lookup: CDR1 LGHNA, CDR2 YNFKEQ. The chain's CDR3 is CASSQDLVNNEQFF. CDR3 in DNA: TGTGCCAGCAGCCAAGATCTAGTAAACAATGAGCAGTTCTTC.

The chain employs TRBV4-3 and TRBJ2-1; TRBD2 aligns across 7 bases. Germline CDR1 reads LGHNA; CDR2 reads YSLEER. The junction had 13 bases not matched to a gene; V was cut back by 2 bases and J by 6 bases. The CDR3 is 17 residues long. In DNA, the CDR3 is TGCGCCAGCAGCCAAAGAGCGGGGTACTTCTCGGTCAATGAGCAGTTCTTC. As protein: CASSQRAGYFSVNEQFF.

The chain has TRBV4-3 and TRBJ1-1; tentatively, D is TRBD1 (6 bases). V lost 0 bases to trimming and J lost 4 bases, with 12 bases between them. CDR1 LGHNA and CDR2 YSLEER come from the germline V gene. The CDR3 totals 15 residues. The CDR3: CASSQDLGGATEAFF. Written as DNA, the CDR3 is TGCGCCAGCAGCCAAGATCTCGGGGGGGCCACTGAAGCTTTCTTT.

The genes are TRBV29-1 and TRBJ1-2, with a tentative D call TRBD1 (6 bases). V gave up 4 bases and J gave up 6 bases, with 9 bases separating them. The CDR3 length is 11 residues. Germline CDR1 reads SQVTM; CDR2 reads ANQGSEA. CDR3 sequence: CSVAQGNGYTF. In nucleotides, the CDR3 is TGCAGCGTTGCACAGGGCAATGGCTACACCTTC.

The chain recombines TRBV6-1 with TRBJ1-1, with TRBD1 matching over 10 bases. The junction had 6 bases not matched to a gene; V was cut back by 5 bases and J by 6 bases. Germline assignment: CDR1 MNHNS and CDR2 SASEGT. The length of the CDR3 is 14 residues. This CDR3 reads CASSQTGGWAEAFF. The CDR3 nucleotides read TGTGCCAGCAGTCAGACAGGGGGCTGGGCTGAAGCTTTCTTT.

The CDR3 loop reads CASSQDTGVYEQYF. The DNA for the CDR3 is TGCGCCAGCAGCCAAGATACGGGAGTATACGAGCAGTACTTC. V and J are TRBV4-3 and TRBJ2-7, with D possibly being TRBD2 (6 bases). The germline gives CDR1 LGHNA, CDR2 YSLEER. Trimming cost V 0 bases and J 4 bases, with 10 bases left between them. CDR3 length: 14 residues.

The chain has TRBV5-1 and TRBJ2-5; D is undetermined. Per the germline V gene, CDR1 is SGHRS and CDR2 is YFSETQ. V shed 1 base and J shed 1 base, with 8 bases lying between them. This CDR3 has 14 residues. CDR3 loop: CASSLLTAQETQYF. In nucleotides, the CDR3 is TGCGCCAGCAGCTTGTTGACTGCCCAAGAGACCCAGTACTTC.

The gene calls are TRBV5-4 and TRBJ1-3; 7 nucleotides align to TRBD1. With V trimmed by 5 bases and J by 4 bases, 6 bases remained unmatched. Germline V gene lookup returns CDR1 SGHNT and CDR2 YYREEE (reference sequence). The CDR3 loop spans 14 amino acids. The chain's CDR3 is CASRPPGQGNTIYF. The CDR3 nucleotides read TGTGCCAGCAGGCCCCCGGGACAGGGAAACACCATATATTTT.

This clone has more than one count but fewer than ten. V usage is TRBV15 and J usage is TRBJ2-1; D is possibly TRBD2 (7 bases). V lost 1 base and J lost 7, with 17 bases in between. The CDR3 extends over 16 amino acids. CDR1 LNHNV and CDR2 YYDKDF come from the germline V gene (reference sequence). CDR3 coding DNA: TGTGCCACCAGCAGAGTTGGACTAGAGGGGGGAAATGAGCAGTTCTTC. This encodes CATSRVGLEGGNEQFF.

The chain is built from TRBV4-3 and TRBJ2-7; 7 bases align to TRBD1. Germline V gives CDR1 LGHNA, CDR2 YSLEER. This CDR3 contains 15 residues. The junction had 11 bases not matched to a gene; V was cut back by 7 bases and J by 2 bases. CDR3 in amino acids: CASTNLGQGAYEQYF. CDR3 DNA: TGCGCCAGCACTAACCTCGGCCAGGGGGCCTACGAGCAGTACTTC.

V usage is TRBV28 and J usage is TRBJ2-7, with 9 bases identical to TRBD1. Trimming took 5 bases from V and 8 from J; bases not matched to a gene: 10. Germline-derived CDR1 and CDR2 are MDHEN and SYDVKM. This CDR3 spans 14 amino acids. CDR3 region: CASSPTGTGHKQYF. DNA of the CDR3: TGTGCCAGCAGTCCTACCGGGACAGGGCATAAGCAGTACTTC.

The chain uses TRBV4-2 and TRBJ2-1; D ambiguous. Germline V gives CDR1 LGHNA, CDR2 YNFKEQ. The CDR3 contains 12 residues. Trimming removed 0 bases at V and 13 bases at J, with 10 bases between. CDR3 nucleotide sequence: TGTGCCAGCAGCCAAGATAGGAGCCTCCAGTTCTTC. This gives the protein CASSQDRSLQFF.

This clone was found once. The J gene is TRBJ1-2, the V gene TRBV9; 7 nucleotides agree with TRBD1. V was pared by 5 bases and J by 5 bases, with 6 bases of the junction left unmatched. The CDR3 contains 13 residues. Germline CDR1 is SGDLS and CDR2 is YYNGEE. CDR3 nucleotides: TGTGCCAGCAGTCGAGGGGGCGAATATGGCTACACCTTC. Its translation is CASSRGGEYGYTF.

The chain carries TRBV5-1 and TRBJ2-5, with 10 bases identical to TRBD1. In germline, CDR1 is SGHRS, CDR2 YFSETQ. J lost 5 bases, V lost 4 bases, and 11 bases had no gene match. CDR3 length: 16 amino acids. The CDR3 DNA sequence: TGCGCCAGCAGCAACGTTCCGGGACAGGGGTCGGAGACCCAGTACTTC. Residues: CASSNVPGQGSETQYF.

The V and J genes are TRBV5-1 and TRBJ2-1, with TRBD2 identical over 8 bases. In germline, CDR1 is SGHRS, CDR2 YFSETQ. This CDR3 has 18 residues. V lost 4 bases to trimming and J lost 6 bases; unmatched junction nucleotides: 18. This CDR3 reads CASSPYRWGREAPNEQFF. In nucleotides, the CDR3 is TGCGCCAGCAGCCCTTATCGTTGGGGGCGGGAGGCCCCCAATGAGCAGTTCTTC.

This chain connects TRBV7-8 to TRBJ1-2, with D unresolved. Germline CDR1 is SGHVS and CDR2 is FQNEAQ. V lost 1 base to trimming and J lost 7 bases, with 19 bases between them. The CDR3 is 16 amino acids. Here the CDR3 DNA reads TGTGCCAGCAGCTTAGAACCAGGTGCCTTTGGTTTTGGCTACACCTTC. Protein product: CASSLEPGAFGFGYTF.

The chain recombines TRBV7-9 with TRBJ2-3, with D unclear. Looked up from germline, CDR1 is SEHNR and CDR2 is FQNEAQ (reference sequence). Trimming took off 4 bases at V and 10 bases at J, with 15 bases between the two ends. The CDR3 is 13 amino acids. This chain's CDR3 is CASSWRPDLAQYF. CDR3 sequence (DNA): TGTGCCAGCAGCTGGAGACCAGACCTGGCGCAGTATTTT.

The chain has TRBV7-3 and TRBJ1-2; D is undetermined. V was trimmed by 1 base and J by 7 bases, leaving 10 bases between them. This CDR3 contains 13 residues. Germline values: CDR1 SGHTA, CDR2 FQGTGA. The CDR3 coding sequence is TGTGCCAGCAGCTTAAAAGCAGGCTCTGGCTACACCTTC. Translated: CASSLKAGSGYTF.

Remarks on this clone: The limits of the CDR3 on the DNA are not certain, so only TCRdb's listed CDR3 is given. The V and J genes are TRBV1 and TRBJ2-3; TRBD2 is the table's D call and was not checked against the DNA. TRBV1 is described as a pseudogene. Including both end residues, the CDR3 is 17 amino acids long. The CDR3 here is CTSSQEVAGGSTDTQYF.

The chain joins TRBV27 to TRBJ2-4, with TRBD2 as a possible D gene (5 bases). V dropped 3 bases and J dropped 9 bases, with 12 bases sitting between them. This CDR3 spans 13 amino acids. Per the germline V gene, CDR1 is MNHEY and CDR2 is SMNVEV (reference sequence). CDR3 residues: CASSFGPRGIQYF. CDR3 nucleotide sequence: TGTGCCAGCAGTTTCGGACCACGGGGCATTCAGTACTTC.

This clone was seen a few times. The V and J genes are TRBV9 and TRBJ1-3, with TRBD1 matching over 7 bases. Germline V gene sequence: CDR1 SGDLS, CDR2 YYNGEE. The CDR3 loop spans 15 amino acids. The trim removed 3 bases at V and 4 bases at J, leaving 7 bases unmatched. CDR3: CASSGGGFGGNTIYF. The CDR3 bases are TGTGCCAGCAGCGGAGGGGGCTTTGGGGGAAACACCATATATTTT. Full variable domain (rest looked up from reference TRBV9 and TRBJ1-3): DSGVTQTPKHLITATGQRVTLRCSPRSGDLSVYWYQQSLDQGLQFLIQYYNGEERAKGNILERFSAQQFPDLHSELNLSSLELGDSALYFCASSGGGFGGNTIYFGEGSWLTVV.

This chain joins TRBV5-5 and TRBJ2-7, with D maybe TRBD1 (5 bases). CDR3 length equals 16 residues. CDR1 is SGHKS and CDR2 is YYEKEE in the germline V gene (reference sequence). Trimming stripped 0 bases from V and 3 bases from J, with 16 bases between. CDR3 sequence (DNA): TGTGCCAGCAGCTTGGCCCCGGACACCTCTTTCTACGAGCAGTACTTC. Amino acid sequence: CASSLAPDTSFYEQYF.